Only a few counts were recorded for the clone carrying this T cell receptor (beta chain). The record originates from a study of T cell responses to AZD1222 COVID-19 vaccine. Produced via immunoSEQ multiplex PCR; TCRdb's table is partial and in-frame only. This table has roughly 110,000 clones, 91% appearing once. This TCR was sampled from an adult in good health. The input for sequencing was peripheral blood, taken on day 0 of AZD1222 vaccination.

The CDR3 DNA reads as TGTGCCAGCAGCGGGGTTATGGGGTATAACACTGAAGCTTTCTTT. Protein product: CASSGVMGYNTEAFF. This chain joins TRBV9 and TRBJ1-1; D remains ambiguous. Germline V CDR1 and CDR2: SGDLS, YYNGEE. The V gene lost 3 bases and the J gene lost 2 bases, with 14 bases spanning the gap. The CDR3 sequence is 15 residues long.